This TCR beta chain was identified in a study of T cells after yellow fever vaccination. MiXCR, applied by TCRdb to the 5' RACE reads, yields one record per CDR3 protein. The sample consists of around 500,000 distinct CDR3 sequences, 21% of them appearing once. The junction had 6 bases not matched to a gene; V was cut back by 5 bases and J by 0 bases. Germline assignment: CDR1 SGHTA and CDR2 FQGNSA. The CDR3 has 16 residues. The material sequenced was PBMCs, taken less than 25 days after the first yellow fever vaccination. The receptor's source is a man between 18 and 29 years old who received the YFV17D yellow fever vaccine. The chain joins TRBV7-2 to TRBJ2-3; 9 bases map to TRBD2. The CDR3 reads CASSPRLAVSTDTQYF. As DNA, the CDR3 is TGTGCCAGCAGCCCTAGACTAGCGGTTAGCACAGATACGCAGTATTTT.